One sample yielded the 27 T cell receptor beta chains listed below, sequenced in a study of blood T cells in healthy people across ages. Using a J-beta primer mix together with a sample-barcoded 5' primer, a second PCR was run for roughly 7 to 12 cycles. TCRdb fed the 5' RACE reads into MiXCR, producing one record per CDR3 protein. Among about a million distinct CDR3 sequences, roughly 48% were seen once, and the ten largest hold about an eighth. Material: blood. The source is a man in his thirties or forties in good health.

This clonotype has a single count. The junction differs from germline at one of its ends, possibly a read error. V and J are TRBV28 and TRBJ1-2; D might be TRBD1 (5 bases). Germline V gives CDR1 MDHEN, CDR2 SYDVKM. The CDR3 runs to 12 residues. Here the CDR3 reads CASSQGNYGCTF. CDR3 DNA sequence: TGTGCCAGCAGCCAGGGAAACTATGGCTGCACCTTC.

This chain joins TRBV4-1 and TRBJ1-4, with 9 bases lining up with TRBD1. Germline values: CDR1 MGHRA, CDR2 YSYEKL. The J segment lost 0 bases and the V segment lost 4 bases, leaving 6 bases of the junction unmatched. CDR3 length: 17 residues. In DNA form, the CDR3 reads TGCGCCAGCAGCCCCGGACAGGGGACGTCAACTAATGAAAAACTGTTTTTT. Translation: CASSPGQGTSTNEKLFF.

In this sample, this clonotype turned up a few times. This chain links TRBV7-2 with TRBJ2-5, with no clear D. Trimming took off 2 bases at V and 0 bases at J, with 4 bases between the two ends. The germline gives CDR1 SGHTA, CDR2 FQGNSA. The CDR3 sequence is 13 residues long. As DNA, the CDR3 is TGTGCCAGCAGCTTAAACAACCAAGAGACCCAGTACTTC. Protein: CASSLNNQETQYF. The full variable domain, completed using reference TRBV7-2 and TRBJ2-5, is GAGVSQSPSNKVTEKGKDVELRCDPISGHTALYWYRQSLGQGLEFLIYFQGNSAPDKSGLPSDRFSAERTGGSVSTLTIQRTQQEDSAVYLCASSLNNQETQYFGPGTRLLVL.

The chain joins TRBV5-1 to TRBJ2-3; D ambiguous. This CDR3 contains 15 residues. Germline V gene lookup returns CDR1 SGHRS and CDR2 YFSETQ. V shed 2 bases and J shed 2 bases, with 12 bases lying between them. The CDR3 loop reads CASSFSAPPTDTQYF. CDR3 sequence (DNA): TGCGCCAGCAGCTTCAGCGCCCCCCCCACAGATACGCAGTATTTT.

The chain recombines TRBV4-1 with TRBJ2-5; D is perhaps TRBD2 (5 bases). Germline lookup yields CDR1 MGHRA and CDR2 YSYEKL. CDR3 size: 15 residues. The V and J ends lost 1 base and 0 bases respectively, with 9 bases between them. Written as DNA, the CDR3 is TGCGCCAGCAGCCAAGTTCCCGGGGACCAAGAGACCCAGTACTTC. It yields the protein CASSQVPGDQETQYF.

The CDR3 DNA sequence: TGTGCCACCACTTCCTCGGTGGCATCTTCAGATACGCAGTATTTT. It encodes CATTSSVASSDTQYF. This chain uses TRBV6-5 with TRBJ2-3; D call uncertain. The germline gives CDR1 MNHEY, CDR2 SVGAGI. The CDR3 spans 15 residues. V shed 10 bases and J shed 4 bases, with 21 bases lying between them.

This clonotype was counted a few times. The chain uses TRBV12-3 or TRBV12-4 and TRBJ2-1; D is unresolved. V was cut by 6 bases and J by 0 bases, with 6 bases left in between. This CDR3 contains 13 residues. The CDR3 DNA follows: TGTGCCAGCAGCGAAAACTCCTACAATGAGCAGTTCTTC. This gives the protein CASSENSYNEQFF.

The chain combines TRBV20-1 with TRBJ2-3; D is ambiguous. Per the germline V gene, CDR1 is DFQATT and CDR2 is SNEGSKA (reference sequence). The CDR3 covers 9 residues. Deletions cut 2 bases from V and 7 bases from J, with 1 base between. The CDR3 DNA reads TGCAGTGCTAGAAATACGCAGTATTTT. Translated, it gives CSARNTQYF.

This clonotype was detected ten times or more. This chain links TRBV27 with TRBJ1-6, with a weak D call TRBD1 (6 bases). The CDR3 covers 15 residues. CDR1 and CDR2 from the germline V gene are MNHEY and SMNVEV (reference sequence). The ends were cut back, 3 bases at V and 8 bases at J, with 14 bases in the middle. The CDR3 bases are TGTGCCAGCAGTTTGATCACAGGGACCGATTCACCCCTCCACTTT. As protein: CASSLITGTDSPLHF.

V usage is TRBV10-3 and J usage is TRBJ2-3; D could derive from TRBD1 or TRBD2 (5 bases each). Germline loops: CDR1 ENHRY, CDR2 SYGVKD. This CDR3 region has 17 residues. V was pared by 2 bases and J by 1 base, with 16 bases between. The CDR3 is CAISEPPLRGGTDTQYF. In DNA, the CDR3 is TGTGCCATCAGTGAGCCGCCCCTAAGAGGGGGCACAGATACGCAGTATTTT.

The V call is TRBV4-1, the J call TRBJ1-2; weak D call: TRBD1 (5 bases). In germline, CDR1 is MGHRA, CDR2 YSYEKL. This CDR3 is built from 16 residues. Trimming took off 4 bases at V and 4 bases at J, with 19 bases between the two ends. This chain's CDR3 is CASSPGGEGLSYGYTF. The CDR3 DNA reads TGCGCCAGCAGCCCGGGGGGGGAGGGGCTCTCCTATGGCTACACCTTC.

The J gene is TRBJ1-1, the V gene TRBV6-1; 7 bases fit TRBD1. Germline V gene data show CDR1 as MNHNS and CDR2 as SASEGT. Trimming cost V 4 bases and J 1 base; bases outside gene matches: 6. CDR3 length: 15 residues. CDR3 amino acids: CASSADYRGNTEAFF. Here the CDR3 DNA reads TGTGCCAGCAGTGCGGACTACAGGGGGAACACTGAAGCTTTCTTT.

This rearrangement joins TRBV27 to TRBJ2-7, with D possibly matching TRBD1 (6 bases). The CDR3 consists of 18 residues. Germline values: CDR1 MNHEY, CDR2 SMNVEV (reference sequence). V lost 6 bases and J 3 bases, leaving 27 bases between the germline ends. This CDR3 reads CASSTPGHTRLGVYEQYF. The CDR3 DNA sequence: TGTGCCAGCAGCACACCGGGACACACTCGGTTGGGGGTCTACGAGCAGTACTTC.

This chain joins TRBV21-1 and TRBJ2-4; the DNA was not compared with TRBD1, the D call given in the table. TRBV21-1 constitutes a pseudogene. The CDR3 is 14 amino acids. In nucleotides, the CDR3 is TGTGCCAGCAGCAAATGGGAAGGGAGGCACATTCAGTACTTC. Amino acid sequence: CASSKWEGRHIQYF.

There are a few counts of this clonotype. Here the CDR3 reads CASSQERTSGGGDEQFF. CDR3 DNA sequence: TGCGCCAGCAGCCAAGAGAGGACTAGCGGGGGAGGGGATGAGCAGTTCTTC. V and J are TRBV4-1 and TRBJ2-1; the match to TRBD2 covers 13 bases. V lost 0 bases and J lost 8; bases outside the gene matches: 7. The CDR3 is made up of 17 amino acids. CDR1 MGHRA and CDR2 YSYEKL come from the germline V gene.

V is TRBV11-1 and J is TRBJ2-6; no clear D gene. Germline-derived CDR1 and CDR2 are SGHAT and FQDESV (reference sequence). This CDR3 region has 15 residues. The V and J ends lost 5 bases and 0 bases respectively, with 8 bases between them. For the CDR3, the DNA is TGTGCCAGCAGCCGCAGGACCTCTGGGGCCAACGTCCTGACTTTC. This sequence encodes CASSRRTSGANVLTF.

This clonotype turned up a few times. The chain carries TRBV6-2 or TRBV6-3 and TRBJ2-7; no definite D call. The V gene lost 5 bases and the J gene lost 2 bases, with 19 bases spanning the gap. The germline CDR1 and CDR2 sequences are MNHEY and SVGEGT. CDR3 length equals 16 residues. In nucleotides, the CDR3 is TGTGCCAGCAGTAGACCTCATGGCATGCCTACCTACGAGCAGTACTTC. It translates to CASSRPHGMPTYEQYF.

The chain has TRBV5-6 and TRBJ2-3, with a weak D call TRBD2 (7 bases). Germline V lookup: CDR1 SGHDT, CDR2 YYEEEE. Trimming left V 5 bases short and J 4 bases short, with 17 bases between. CDR3 length: 15 residues. CDR3: CASRLRGGGADTQYF. CDR3 DNA: TGTGCCAGCAGATTAAGGGGGGGCGGGGCAGATACGCAGTATTTT.

This clonotype has more than one count but fewer than ten. This sequence joins TRBV4-1 and TRBJ1-2, with 7 positions matching TRBD1. CDR1 and CDR2 (germline): MGHRA, YSYEKL. The CDR3 runs 16 residues. Losses at the gene ends were 0 bases for V and 3 bases for J; bases not matched to a gene: 7. The chain's CDR3 is CASSQEGQRDHYGYTF. DNA for the CDR3: TGCGCCAGCAGCCAAGAGGGACAGAGGGACCACTATGGCTACACCTTC.

The rearrangement links TRBV29-1 to TRBJ2-7; D remains unclear. The CDR3 covers 13 residues. The ends were cut back, 3 bases at V and 1 base at J, with 10 bases in the middle. Looked up from germline, CDR1 is SQVTM and CDR2 is ANQGSEA. CDR3 amino acids: CSVDRLESYEQYF. CDR3 nucleotides: TGCAGCGTTGACAGGTTAGAGTCCTACGAGCAGTACTTC.

Comments on this clonotype: A much larger clone sits a single nucleotide away, making a read error possible. In DNA, the CDR3 is TGTGCCGGCAGCTCAACAGGAACCTATGGCTACACCTTC. Its translation: CAGSSTGTYGYTF. The V call is TRBV4-2, the J call TRBJ1-2; the D gene is possibly TRBD1 (5 bases). This CDR3 is 13 amino acids long. Germline V gene sequence: CDR1 LGHNA, CDR2 YNFKEQ.

In the case of this clonotype: In this CDR3 the conserved last residue, phenylalanine or tryptophan, is missing, so a read error is likely. The chain links TRBV4-1 to TRBJ1-1; 7 nucleotides line up with TRBD1. Per the germline V gene, CDR1 is MGHRA and CDR2 is YSYEKL. CDR3 length equals 14 residues. The J segment lost 1 base and the V segment lost 5 bases, leaving 4 bases of the junction unmatched. The CDR3 reads CASSWGQRNTEAFL. CDR3 in DNA: TGCGCCAGCAGCTGGGGACAGAGGAACACTGAAGCTTTCCTT.

V and J are TRBV10-3 and TRBJ1-2; D remains unclear. Per germline, CDR1 ENHRY and CDR2 SYGVKD. The CDR3 spans 13 residues. The germline V and J ends were trimmed by 5 bases and 2 bases, with 9 bases remaining between them. DNA for the CDR3: TGTGCCATCAGTCTCGACCAGAACTATGGCTACACCTTC. This encodes CAISLDQNYGYTF.

The chain employs TRBV27 and TRBJ2-6; D ambiguous. Trimming removed 1 base at V and 0 bases at J, with 10 bases between. CDR1 and CDR2 from the germline V gene are MNHEY and SMNVEV (reference sequence). The CDR3 runs 17 residues. CDR3 DNA sequence: TGTGCCAGCAGTTTATACGGACCGCGCTCTGGGGCCAACGTCCTGACTTTC. It codes for CASSLYGPRSGANVLTF.

CDR3 sequence (DNA): TGTGCCAGCAGCAAGAGGATCGACGCCCCCTACGAGCAGTACTTC. The encoded protein is CASSKRIDAPYEQYF. The chain has TRBV6-2 or TRBV6-3 and TRBJ2-7; D is undetermined. Germline V gene data show CDR1 as MNHEY and CDR2 as SVGEGT. The V gene lost 6 bases and the J gene lost 2 bases, with 17 bases spanning the gap. This CDR3 comprises 15 residues.

CDR3 sequence reads: CASSFEPLNYGYTF. The CDR3 bases are TGTGCCAGCAGCTTTGAGCCGCTAAACTATGGCTACACCTTC. V usage is TRBV12-1 and J usage is TRBJ1-2. TRBV12-1 is marked as a pseudogene. This CDR3 comprises 14 residues.

This chain connects TRBV4-1 to TRBJ2-4, with D possibly matching TRBD1 (5 bases). The J call may be faulty, since TRBJ2-7 better matches the DNA end. The CDR3 has 14 amino acids. Germline V CDR1 and CDR2: MGHRA, YSYEKL. The CDR3 spells CASSQGGQGHEQYF. In DNA, the CDR3 is TGCGCCAGCAGCCAAGGCGGTCAGGGCCACGAGCAGTACTTC.